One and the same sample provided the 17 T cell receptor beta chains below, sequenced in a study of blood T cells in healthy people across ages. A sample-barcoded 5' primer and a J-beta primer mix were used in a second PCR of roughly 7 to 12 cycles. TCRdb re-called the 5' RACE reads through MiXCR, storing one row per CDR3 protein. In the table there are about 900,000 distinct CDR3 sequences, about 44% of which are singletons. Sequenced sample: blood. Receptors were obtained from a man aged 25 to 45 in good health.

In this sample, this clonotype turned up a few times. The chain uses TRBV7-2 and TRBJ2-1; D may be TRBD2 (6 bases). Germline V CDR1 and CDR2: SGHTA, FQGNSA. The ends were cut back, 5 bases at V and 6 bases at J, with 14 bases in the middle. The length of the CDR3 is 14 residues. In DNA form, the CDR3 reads TGTGCCAGCAGCAGCCGCGCGGGGACCAATGAGCAGTTCTTC. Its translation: CASSSRAGTNEQFF. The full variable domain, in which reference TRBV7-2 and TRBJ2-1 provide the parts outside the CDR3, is GAGVSQSPSNKVTEKGKDVELRCDPISGHTALYWYRQSLGQGLEFLIYFQGNSAPDKSGLPSDRFSAERTGGSVSTLTIQRTQQEDSAVYLCASSSRAGTNEQFFGPGTRLTVL.

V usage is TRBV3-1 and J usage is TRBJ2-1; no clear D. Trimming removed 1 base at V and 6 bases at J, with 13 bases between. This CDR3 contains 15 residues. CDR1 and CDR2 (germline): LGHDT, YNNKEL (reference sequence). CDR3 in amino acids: CASSQGPAGLNEQFF. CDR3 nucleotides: TGTGCCAGCAGCCAAGGTCCGGCCGGGCTCAATGAGCAGTTCTTC.

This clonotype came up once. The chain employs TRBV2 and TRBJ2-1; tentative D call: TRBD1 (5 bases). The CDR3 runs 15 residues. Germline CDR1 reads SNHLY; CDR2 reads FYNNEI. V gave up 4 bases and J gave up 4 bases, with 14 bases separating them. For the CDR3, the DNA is TGTGCCAGCAGTGGAAGCAGGGCGGCGTACAATGAGCAGTTCTTC. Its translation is CASSGSRAAYNEQFF.

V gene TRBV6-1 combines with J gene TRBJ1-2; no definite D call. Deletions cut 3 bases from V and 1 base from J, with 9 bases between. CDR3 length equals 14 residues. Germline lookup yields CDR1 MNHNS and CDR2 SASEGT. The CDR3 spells CASSDFGYNYGYTF. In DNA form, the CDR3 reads TGTGCCAGCAGTGACTTCGGATATAACTATGGCTACACCTTC.

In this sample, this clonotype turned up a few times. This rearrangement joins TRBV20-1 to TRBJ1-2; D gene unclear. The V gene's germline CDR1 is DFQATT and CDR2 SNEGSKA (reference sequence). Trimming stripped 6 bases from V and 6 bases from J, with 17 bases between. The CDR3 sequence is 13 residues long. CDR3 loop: CSARRWASDGYTF. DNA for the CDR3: TGCAGTGCACGCCGCTGGGCATCTGATGGCTACACCTTC.

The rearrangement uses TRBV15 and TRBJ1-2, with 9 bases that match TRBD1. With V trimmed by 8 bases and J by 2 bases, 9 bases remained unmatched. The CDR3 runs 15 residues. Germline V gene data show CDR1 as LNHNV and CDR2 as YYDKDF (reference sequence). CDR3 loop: CATGDRDRENYGYTF. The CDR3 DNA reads TGTGCCACCGGGGACCGGGACAGGGAAAACTATGGCTACACCTTC. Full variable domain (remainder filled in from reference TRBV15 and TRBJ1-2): DAMVIQNPRYQVTQFGKPVTLSCSQTLNHNVMYWYQQKSSQAPKLLFHYYDKDFNNEADTPDNFQSRRPNTSFCFLDIRSPGLGDTAMYLCATGDRDRENYGYTFGSGTRLTVV.

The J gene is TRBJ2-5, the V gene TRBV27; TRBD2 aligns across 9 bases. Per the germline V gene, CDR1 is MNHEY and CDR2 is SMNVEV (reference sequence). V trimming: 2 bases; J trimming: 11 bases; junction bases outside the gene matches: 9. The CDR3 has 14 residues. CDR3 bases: TGTGCCAGCAGTTTAATGGGACTAGCTTGGGAGCAGTACTTC. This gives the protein CASSLMGLAWEQYF.

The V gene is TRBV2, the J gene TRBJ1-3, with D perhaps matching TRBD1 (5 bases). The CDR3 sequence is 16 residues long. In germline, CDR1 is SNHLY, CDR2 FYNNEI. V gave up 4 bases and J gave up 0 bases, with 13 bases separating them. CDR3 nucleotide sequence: TGTGCCAGCAGTGGAGGGACGCTAAGCTCTGGAAACACCATATATTTT. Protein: CASSGGTLSSGNTIYF.

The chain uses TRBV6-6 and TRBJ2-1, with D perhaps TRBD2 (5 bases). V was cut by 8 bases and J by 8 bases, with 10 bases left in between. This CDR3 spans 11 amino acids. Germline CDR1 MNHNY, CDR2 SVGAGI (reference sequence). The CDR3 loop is CASGPGDEQFF. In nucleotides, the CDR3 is TGTGCCAGCGGTCCCGGGGATGAGCAGTTCTTC.

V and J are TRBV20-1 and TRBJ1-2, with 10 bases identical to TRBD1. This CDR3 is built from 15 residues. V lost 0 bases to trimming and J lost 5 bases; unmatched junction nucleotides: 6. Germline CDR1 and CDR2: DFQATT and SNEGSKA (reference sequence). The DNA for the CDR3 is TGCAGTGCTAGAGATTCCGGGACAGGGGTTTATGGCTACACCTTC. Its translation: CSARDSGTGVYGYTF.

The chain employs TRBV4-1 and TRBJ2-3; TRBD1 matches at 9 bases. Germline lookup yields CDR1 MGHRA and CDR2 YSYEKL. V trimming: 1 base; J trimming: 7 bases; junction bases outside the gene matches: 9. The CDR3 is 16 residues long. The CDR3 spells CASSQAYGTGRNTQYF. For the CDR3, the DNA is TGCGCCAGCAGCCAAGCGTATGGGACAGGGCGAAATACGCAGTATTTT.

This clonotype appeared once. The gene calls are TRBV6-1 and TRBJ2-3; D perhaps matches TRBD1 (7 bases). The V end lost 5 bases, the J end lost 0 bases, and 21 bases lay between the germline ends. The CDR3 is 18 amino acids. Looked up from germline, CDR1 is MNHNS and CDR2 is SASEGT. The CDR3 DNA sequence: TGTGCCAGCAGTCCTGACAGGGTTGGGGGGTTTAGCACAGATACGCAGTATTTT. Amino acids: CASSPDRVGGFSTDTQYF.

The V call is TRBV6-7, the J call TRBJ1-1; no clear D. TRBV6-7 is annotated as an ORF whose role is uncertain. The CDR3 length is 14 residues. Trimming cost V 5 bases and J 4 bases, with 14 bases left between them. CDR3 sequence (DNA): TGTGCCAGCAGTGACTTGAGCTTGGTCACTGAAGCTTTCTTT. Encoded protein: CASSDLSLVTEAFF.

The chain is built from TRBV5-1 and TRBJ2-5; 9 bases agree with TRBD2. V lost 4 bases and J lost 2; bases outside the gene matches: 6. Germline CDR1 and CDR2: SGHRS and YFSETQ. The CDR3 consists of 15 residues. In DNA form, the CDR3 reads TGCGCCAGCAGCCTGACTAGCGGAACACAAGAGACCCAGTACTTC. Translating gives CASSLTSGTQETQYF. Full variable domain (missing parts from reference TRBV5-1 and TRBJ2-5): KAGVTQTPRYLIKTRGQQVTLSCSPISGHRSVSWYQQTPGQGLQFLFEYFSETQRNKGNFPGRFSGRQFSNSRSEMNVSTLELGDSALYLCASSLTSGTQETQYFGPGTRLLVL.

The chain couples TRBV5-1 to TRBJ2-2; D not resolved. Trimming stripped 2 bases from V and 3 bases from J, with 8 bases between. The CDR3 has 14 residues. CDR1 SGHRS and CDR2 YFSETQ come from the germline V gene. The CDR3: CASSLNSHTGELFF. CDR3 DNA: TGCGCCAGCAGCTTAAACAGTCACACCGGGGAGCTGTTTTTT.

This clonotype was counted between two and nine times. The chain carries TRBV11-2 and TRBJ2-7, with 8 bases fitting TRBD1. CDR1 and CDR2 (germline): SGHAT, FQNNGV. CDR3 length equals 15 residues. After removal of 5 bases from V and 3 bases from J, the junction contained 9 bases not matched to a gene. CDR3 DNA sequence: TGTGCCAGCAGCCTCAGGGGGCTCGGTGGCTACGAGCAGTACTTC. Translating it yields CASSLRGLGGYEQYF.

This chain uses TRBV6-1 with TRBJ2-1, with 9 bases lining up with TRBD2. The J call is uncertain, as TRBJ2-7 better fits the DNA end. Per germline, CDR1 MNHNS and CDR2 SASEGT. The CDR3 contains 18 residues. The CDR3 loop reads CASSELVAGALSYNEQYF. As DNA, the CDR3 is TGTGCCAGCAGTGAATTGGTAGCGGGGGCCCTCTCCTACAATGAGCAGTACTTC.